The sequence of this TCR beta chain was determined in a study of blood T cell repertoires in COVID-19. About the study: In each case, the material was cDNA or gDNA derived from T cells, B-cell-depleted T cells, or PBMCs.

The assay was immunoSEQ multiplex PCR, and TCRdb's table has in-frame clones only and misses some. The sample lists over 100,000 clones, 84% seen once, with more than 9% in the top ten. Trimming removed 1 base from V and 3 bases from J, with 10 bases in between. The germline gives CDR1 MRHNA, CDR2 SNTAGT. This CDR3 has 15 residues. The chain employs TRBV6-4 and TRBJ2-1; possibly TRBD1 for D (5 bases). The sequence derives from a middle-aged man with active or convalescent COVID-19. The sample comprised peripheral blood. Here the CDR3 DNA reads TGTGCCAGCAGTGACTTTACAGGCGGCTACAATGAGCAGTTCTTC. It translates to CASSDFTGGYNEQFF.